The 31 T cell receptor beta chains in this list originate from one sample, sequenced in a study of blood T cell repertoires in COVID-19. Clones were sequenced by immunoSEQ multiplex PCR, and TCRdb holds only the in-frame ones, with some missing. The table has about 280,000 clones, approximately 85% seen once. The sequenced sample consisted of peripheral blood. The receptor source for this set is a man in his fifties with active or convalescent COVID-19.

This chain uses TRBV28 with TRBJ2-5; 9 positions match TRBD1. V shed 5 bases and J 13 bases; nucleotides not matched to a gene: 20. Germline V CDR1 and CDR2: MDHEN, SYDVKM. This CDR3 contains 16 residues. The CDR3 region has the DNA TGTGCCAGCAGTGCCCTGCTGGGGGACAGGGAGTATATTCGGTACTTC. It yields the protein CASSALLGDREYIRYF.

The CDR3 DNA reads as TGTGCCAGCAGCCCCGGGGCACAGCGGGCACCCCTCCACTTT. Protein: CASSPGAQRAPLHF. J is TRBJ1-6 and V is TRBV6-2 or TRBV6-3, with D possibly matching TRBD1 (5 bases). The CDR3 loop spans 14 amino acids. The V end lost 6 bases, the J end lost 11 bases, and 17 bases lay between the germline ends. CDR1 is MNHEY, CDR2 SVGEGT, per germline.

The V gene is TRBV11-2, the J gene TRBJ2-2; 11 bases match TRBD1. Germline V gives CDR1 SGHAT, CDR2 FQNNGV. J gave up 3 bases and V 5 bases, and 5 bases lay outside the gene matches. This CDR3 has 16 residues. CDR3 amino acids: CASSLGTGGYTGELFF. CDR3 sequence (DNA): TGTGCCAGCAGCCTCGGGACAGGGGGATACACCGGGGAGCTGTTTTTT. The full variable domain, with the rest looked up from reference TRBV11-2 and TRBJ2-2, is EAGVAQSPRYKIIEKRQSVAFWCNPISGHATLYWYQQILGQGPKLLIQFQNNGVVDDSQLPKDRFSAERLKGVDSTLKIQPAKLEDSAVYLCASSLGTGGYTGELFFGEGSRLTVL.

This chain uses TRBV11-3 with TRBJ2-2, with a tentative D call TRBD1 (6 bases). The CDR3 consists of 15 residues. The germline CDR1 and CDR2 sequences are SGHNT and YENEEA. V was cut by 6 bases and J by 3 bases, with 14 bases left in between. Here the CDR3 reads CASSPGEGDTGELFF. The CDR3 DNA is TGTGCCAGCAGTCCAGGGGAAGGGGACACCGGGGAGCTGTTTTTT.

The rearrangement links TRBV7-9 to TRBJ2-7; 8 nucleotides align to TRBD2. Germline-derived CDR1 and CDR2 are SEHNR and FQNEAQ (reference sequence). The CDR3 loop spans 16 amino acids. V shed 7 bases and J 6 bases; nucleotides not matched to a gene: 17. The CDR3 coding sequence is TGTGCCAGCAACCCGAGTTCGGCGGGAGGAGTGGGCGAGCAGTACTTC. This encodes CASNPSSAGGVGEQYF.

This clone was picked up one time. V and J are TRBV5-1 and TRBJ2-7; a weak D match, TRBD1 (6 bases). Trimming took 4 bases from V and 0 from J, leaving 23 bases between them. Germline assignment: CDR1 SGHRS and CDR2 YFSETQ. CDR3 length: 18 amino acids. The CDR3 region has the DNA TGCGCCAGCAGCATCAGAGGGACATCTGCTTCCCTCTCCTACGAGCAGTACTTC. The encoded protein is CASSIRGTSASLSYEQYF.

The CDR3 loop is CASSEGQANSGNTIYF. In DNA, the CDR3 is TGTGCCAGCAGTGAGGGGCAGGCTAACTCTGGAAACACCATATATTTT. V is TRBV2 and J is TRBJ1-3, with TRBD1 as a possible D gene (5 bases). The CDR3 length is 16 residues. V was shortened by 3 bases and J by 0 bases, with 12 bases between the two germline ends. CDR1 and CDR2 (germline): SNHLY, FYNNEI.

The chain joins TRBV5-1 to TRBJ2-4, with 11 bases lining up with TRBD2. Germline CDR1 SGHRS, CDR2 YFSETQ. The CDR3 runs 15 residues. The V segment lost 4 bases and the J segment 7 bases; nucleotides outside the gene matches: 7. CDR3 bases: TGCGCCAGCAGCCCCATAGCGGGAGGGCAGAACATTCAGTACTTC. Amino acids: CASSPIAGGQNIQYF.

This clone was recorded only once. The chain carries TRBV29-1 and TRBJ1-1; 8 bases are a match to TRBD1. Germline V gives CDR1 SQVTM, CDR2 ANQGSEA. J lost 4 bases, V lost 7 bases, and 8 bases had no gene match. This CDR3 has 13 residues. The CDR3 here is CSAGQGGPTEAFF. The CDR3 DNA sequence: TGCAGCGCAGGACAGGGCGGGCCCACTGAAGCTTTCTTT.

V usage is TRBV5-1 and J usage is TRBJ1-5; 12 bases map to TRBD1. The J segment lost 2 bases and the V segment lost 4 bases, leaving 7 bases of the junction unmatched. Germline V gene lookup returns CDR1 SGHRS and CDR2 YFSETQ. CDR3 length: 17 amino acids. CDR3 loop: CASSPGTGGFGNQPQHF. In DNA form, the CDR3 reads TGCGCCAGCAGCCCAGGGACAGGGGGCTTTGGCAATCAGCCCCAGCATTTT.

The rearrangement uses TRBV5-1 and TRBJ1-4, with a tentative D call TRBD1 (5 bases). Germline V gives CDR1 SGHRS, CDR2 YFSETQ. V was cut by 1 base and J by 0 bases, with 10 bases left in between. This CDR3 spans 16 amino acids. In nucleotides, the CDR3 is TGCGCCAGCAGCTTGAGCGGGGCCGCAACTAATGAAAAACTGTTTTTT. Its protein is CASSLSGAATNEKLFF.

The sample holds a few counts of this clone. This chain uses TRBV19 with TRBJ1-5; D remains unclear. Germline V gene lookup returns CDR1 LNHDA and CDR2 SQIVND (reference sequence). This CDR3 is 14 amino acids long. Between the trimmed V and J ends, which lost 3 bases and 5 bases, there was a span of 11 bases. The CDR3 coding sequence is TGTGCCAGTAGTATTAGAGGGTTTGATCAGCCCCAGCATTTT. The encoded protein is CASSIRGFDQPQHF.

The genes are TRBV5-6 and TRBJ1-2; D remains unclear. V was clipped by 4 bases and J by 7 bases, with 11 bases between them. This CDR3 region has 12 residues. Germline assignment: CDR1 SGHDT and CDR2 YYEEEE. The CDR3 nucleotides are TGTGCCAGCAGCCCCGGTAGCGCTGGCTACACCTTC. Translating gives CASSPGSAGYTF.

This chain links TRBV29-1 with TRBJ2-7; 7 bases match TRBD1. Germline CDR1 reads SQVTM; CDR2 reads ANQGSEA. J lost 2 bases, V lost 7 bases, and 8 bases had no gene match. The CDR3 runs to 13 residues. CDR3 in amino acids: CSANRQGTYEQYF. The DNA for the CDR3 is TGCAGCGCCAATCGACAGGGAACCTACGAGCAGTACTTC.

The genes are TRBV30 and TRBJ1-1, with D possibly matching TRBD1 (5 bases). Deletions cut 2 bases from V and 5 bases from J, with 12 bases between. The CDR3 runs to 13 residues. Germline CDR1 reads GTSNPN; CDR2 reads SVGIG (reference sequence). In DNA, the CDR3 is TGTGCCTGGAGTCAATCAGGGCGGACTGAAGCTTTCTTT. The encoded protein is CAWSQSGRTEAFF.

The rearrangement links TRBV6-2 or TRBV6-3 to TRBJ1-5; the D gene is possibly TRBD1 (5 bases). This CDR3 has 18 residues. V was trimmed by 4 bases and J by 0 bases, leaving 19 bases between them. CDR1 and CDR2 (germline): MNHEY, SVGEGT. The CDR3 loop reads CASSSSGLLVNSNQPQHF. The CDR3 DNA is TGTGCCAGCAGTTCCTCGGGACTCCTAGTAAATAGCAATCAGCCCCAGCATTTT.

The genes are TRBV10-3 and TRBJ2-1; 9 bases match TRBD2. Germline V CDR1 and CDR2: ENHRY, SYGVKD. The CDR3 runs to 14 residues. Trimming cost V 11 bases and J 7 bases; bases outside gene matches: 12. As DNA, the CDR3 is TGTGCCCTCGGAGGTAGCGGGAGTAGGAATGAGCAGTTCTTC. It encodes CALGGSGSRNEQFF.

The V gene is TRBV19, the J gene TRBJ1-5; D not resolved. Germline V CDR1 and CDR2: LNHDA, SQIVND (reference sequence). Trimming removed 7 bases at V and 0 bases at J, with 16 bases between. There are 16 residues in the CDR3. The CDR3 reads CASTETQKYSNQPQHF. Written as DNA, the CDR3 is TGTGCCAGTACTGAGACACAGAAGTATAGCAATCAGCCCCAGCATTTT. Full variable domain (rest looked up from reference TRBV19 and TRBJ1-5): DGGITQSPKYLFRKEGQNVTLSCEQNLNHDAMYWYRQDPGQGLRLIYYSQIVNDFQKGDIAEGYSVSREKKESFPLTVTSAQKNPTAFYLCASTETQKYSNQPQHFGDGTRLSIL.

This clone was detected only a few times. The chain joins TRBV29-1 to TRBJ1-1; D is uncertain. The germline V gene encodes CDR1 SQVTM and CDR2 ANQGSEA. V was clipped by 4 bases and J by 1 base, with 4 bases between them. The CDR3 loop spans 11 amino acids. CDR3 amino acids: CSVVKNTEAFF. CDR3 DNA sequence: TGCAGCGTTGTAAAGAACACTGAAGCTTTCTTT.

The chain combines TRBV6-5 with TRBJ2-3; perhaps TRBD2 as D (6 bases). Germline lookup yields CDR1 MNHEY and CDR2 SVGAGI. V was pared by 8 bases and J by 3 bases, with 15 bases between. CDR3 length equals 14 residues. CDR3 residues: CASSRVGGTDTQYF. CDR3 in DNA: TGTGCCAGCTCACGAGTCGGGGGAACAGATACGCAGTATTTT.

This chain uses TRBV19 with TRBJ2-7, with 7 bases fitting TRBD2. The CDR3 extends over 14 amino acids. Losses at the gene ends were 4 bases for V and 3 bases for J; bases not matched to a gene: 6. Per germline, CDR1 LNHDA and CDR2 SQIVND (reference sequence). CDR3 residues: CASSTPGLHYEQYF. In DNA, the CDR3 is TGTGCCAGTAGTACCCCGGGACTACACTACGAGCAGTACTTC.

This clone was seen once. V is TRBV28 and J is TRBJ2-1, with TRBD1 as a possible D gene (6 bases). The CDR3 has 14 residues. V was cut by 6 bases and J by 0 bases, with 9 bases left in between. Germline V gene sequence: CDR1 MDHEN, CDR2 SYDVKM. DNA for the CDR3: TGTGCCAGCAGGGACAGAAACTCCTACAATGAGCAGTTCTTC. Translation gives CASRDRNSYNEQFF.

The CDR3 DNA is TGTGCCAGTAGTACCCCCGGGACAGGGAGCGAGCAGTACTTC. The encoded protein is CASSTPGTGSEQYF. V and J are TRBV19 and TRBJ2-7; 9 nucleotides align to TRBD1. J gave up 6 bases and V 4 bases, and 7 bases lay outside the gene matches. This CDR3 is built from 14 residues. Germline lookup yields CDR1 LNHDA and CDR2 SQIVND (reference sequence).

This clone showed up just once. This chain connects TRBV28 to TRBJ1-6; TRBD1 agrees at 9 bases. This CDR3 contains 14 residues. The V gene end was trimmed by 6 bases and the J gene end by 7 bases; junction bases not matched to a gene: 4. The V gene's germline CDR1 is MDHEN and CDR2 SYDVKM. The CDR3 is CASSRGQGNSPLHF. CDR3 in DNA: TGTGCCAGCAGCCGGGGACAGGGAAATTCACCCCTCCACTTT.

The chain carries TRBV4-2 and TRBJ1-2, with 8 nucleotides matching TRBD1. The germline gives CDR1 LGHNA, CDR2 YNFKEQ. V shed 3 bases, J shed 4 bases, and the junction held 10 bases outside the gene matches. The CDR3 runs 16 residues. The CDR3 DNA sequence: TGTGCCAGCAGCCAGGGCTCAGGGGGCGATGGCTATGGCTACACCTTC. Translated, it gives CASSQGSGGDGYGYTF.

The rearrangement uses TRBV5-5 and TRBJ2-3; perhaps TRBD2 as D (5 bases). CDR3 length equals 15 residues. V was cut by 4 bases and J by 2 bases, with 14 bases left in between. Germline CDR1 reads SGHKS; CDR2 reads YYEKEE (reference sequence). The DNA for the CDR3 is TGTGCCAGCAGCCTTGACGGGGTCAACACAGATACGCAGTATTTT. Translated: CASSLDGVNTDTQYF. Complete variable domain (other parts from reference TRBV5-5 and TRBJ2-3): DAGVTQSPTHLIKTRGQQVTLRCSPISGHKSVSWYQQVLGQGPQFIFQYYEKEERGRGNFPDRFSARQFPNYSSELNVNALLLGDSALYLCASSLDGVNTDTQYFGPGTRLTVL.

CDR3 sequence reads: CASSPTAGTSYEQYF. Here the CDR3 DNA reads TGTGCCAGCAGCCCCACCGCCGGGACTAGCTACGAGCAGTACTTC. The chain combines TRBV7-3 with TRBJ2-7; TRBD2 matches at 8 bases. Germline V gene lookup returns CDR1 SGHTA and CDR2 FQGTGA. The J segment lost 3 bases and the V segment lost 5 bases, leaving 9 bases of the junction unmatched. CDR3 length equals 15 residues.

This clone appeared a few times. The chain combines TRBV30 with TRBJ2-2; D not certain. In germline, CDR1 is GTSNPN, CDR2 SVGIG (reference sequence). Trimming shortened V by 2 bases and J by 7 bases, and 11 bases separated the two germline ends. The CDR3 runs to 13 residues. CDR3 loop: CAWSLRLLGELFF. CDR3 nucleotides: TGTGCCTGGAGTTTGCGCCTTCTCGGGGAGCTGTTTTTT.

The chain joins TRBV24-1 to TRBJ2-3; TRBD2 might be the D (5 bases). There are 14 residues in the CDR3. CDR1 and CDR2 from the germline V gene are KGHDR and SFDVKD. V dropped 4 bases and J dropped 5 bases, with 12 bases sitting between them. CDR3 DNA sequence: TGTGCCACCAGTGAACCAGCCGGAGGAGATACGCAGTATTTT. This codes for CATSEPAGGDTQYF.

On this clone: Other DNA sequences within the sample encode an identical CDR3. This chain links TRBV2 with TRBJ1-3, with D perhaps matching TRBD1 (6 bases). The CDR3 consists of 15 residues. Trimming left V 3 bases short and J 4 bases short, with 13 bases between. Germline CDR1 and CDR2: SNHLY and FYNNEI. The CDR3 DNA is TGTGCCAGCAGTGAGAACAGGGCTTCCGGAAACACCATATATTTT. This sequence encodes CASSENRASGNTIYF.

The chain recombines TRBV28 with TRBJ1-6; D uncertain. The CDR3 is 14 residues long. The germline gives CDR1 MDHEN, CDR2 SYDVKM. V was pared by 4 bases and J by 9 bases, with 13 bases between. CDR3 in amino acids: CASSYPTRVSPLHF. Here the CDR3 DNA reads TGTGCCAGCAGTTACCCCACCCGGGTTTCACCCCTCCACTTT.